This T cell receptor (beta chain) was captured by sequencing in a study of T cell repertoires in cytomegalovirus infection. Background on the study: Signatures in public TCR beta sequences pointed to both CMV infection and matching HLA type.

The germline V gene encodes CDR1 MNHEY and CDR2 SMNVEV (reference sequence). Trimming removed 3 bases at V and 9 bases at J, with 29 bases between. The CDR3 is made up of 18 amino acids. In TCRdb, the reads were re-called with MiXCR into one record per CDR3 protein. The sample lists some 900,000 distinct CDR3 sequences; approximately 29% were seen once. Remarks on this clonotype: No antigen is known for it.

This clonotype was obtained from a human donor in good health (CMV status not recorded). Some clones in this sample may be carry-over from other donors' samples. Sequencing was performed on cultured CD8+ T cells from PBMCs, taken from culture after CMV antigen stimulation. The chain links TRBV27 to TRBJ2-5; weak D call: TRBD2 (6 bases). This CDR3 reads CASSFGYSPLRLGEAQYF. The CDR3 DNA sequence: TGTGCCAGCAGTTTCGGTTACAGCCCGTTAAGACTTGGGGAGGCCCAGTACTTC.